What follows are 2 T cell receptor beta chains derived from one specimen sequenced in a study of blood T cell repertoires in COVID-19. The protocol was immunoSEQ multiplex PCR, while the TCRdb copy is restricted to in-frame clones and leaves out a portion. The repertoire holds about 120,000 clones, with 79% as singletons. The sequenced material came from peripheral blood. The receptors originated from a woman of 80 years or more with acute or convalescent COVID-19.

V gene TRBV19 combines with J gene TRBJ1-3, with TRBD1 identical over 10 bases. With V trimmed by 6 bases and J by 3 bases, 14 bases remained unmatched. The germline gives CDR1 LNHDA, CDR2 SQIVND (reference sequence). The CDR3 runs 18 residues. The CDR3 region is CASRTGTGAALGGNTIYF. The CDR3 DNA sequence: TGTGCCAGTAGAACCGGGACAGGGGCCGCCTTGGGTGGAAACACCATATATTTT. Using reference TRBV19 and TRBJ1-3 for the parts outside the CDR3, the full variable domain is DGGITQSPKYLFRKEGQNVTLSCEQNLNHDAMYWYRQDPGQGLRLIYYSQIVNDFQKGDIAEGYSVSREKKESFPLTVTSAQKNPTAFYLCASRTGTGAALGGNTIYFGEGSWLTVV.

The V gene is TRBV6-5, the J gene TRBJ2-3; TRBD2 agrees at 12 bases. There are 15 residues in the CDR3. Germline CDR1 MNHEY, CDR2 SVGAGI. J lost 2 bases, V lost 5 bases, and 2 bases had no gene match. The CDR3 DNA follows: TGTGCCAGCAGTCGACTAGCGGGGGACACAGATACGCAGTATTTT. Translating gives CASSRLAGDTDTQYF.